The 30 T cell receptor beta chains below come from one sample, sequenced in a study of T cells in Graves' hyperthyroidism and ophthalmopathy. Authors of the study amplified TCR beta CDR3 regions from RNA transcripts. The HTBI primer set drove a first-round RT-PCR of the TCR CDR3. TCRdb reprocessed the multiplex PCR reads via MiXCR and lists one record per CDR3 protein. The table shows around 370,000 distinct CDR3 sequences, with about a fifth occurring only once. The sequencing input was blood. The source of these receptors is a young man with Graves' ophthalmopathy.

V and J are TRBV24-1 and TRBJ2-7, with TRBD2 matching 11 bases. This CDR3 has 19 residues. The germline V gene has CDR1 KGHDR and CDR2 SFDVKD. Losses at the gene ends were 2 bases for V and 1 base for J; bases not matched to a gene: 12. The CDR3 reads CATSDYAASGGIHSYEQYF. The CDR3 nucleotides are TGTGCCACCAGTGATTACGCGGCTAGCGGGGGGATACATTCCTACGAGCAGTACTTC.

Only a few counts were recorded for this clonotype. This sequence joins TRBV10-2 and TRBJ2-5, with 9 bases fitting TRBD2. The germline V gene has CDR1 WSHSY and CDR2 SAAADI. Trimming at V came to 4 bases and at J to 3 bases, leaving 9 bases not matched to a gene. The CDR3 length is 16 residues. The CDR3 bases are TGCGCCAGCAGTGCGGTGGGAGCGGGGGGCGAAGAGACCCAGTACTTC. It encodes CASSAVGAGGEETQYF.

The chain combines TRBV4-2 with TRBJ2-2, with 8 nucleotides matching TRBD1. V was pared by 4 bases and J by 8 bases, with 6 bases of the junction left unmatched. In germline, CDR1 is LGHNA, CDR2 YNFKEQ. The CDR3 consists of 14 residues. The CDR3 protein is CASSRATGVGELFF. The CDR3 coding sequence is TGTGCCAGCAGCCGAGCGACAGGGGTTGGGGAGCTGTTTTTT.

DNA of the CDR3: TGCGCCAGCAGCTTGGGGACCCAGGGCACTGAAGCTTTCTTT. Residues: CASSLGTQGTEAFF. The chain carries TRBV5-1 and TRBJ1-1; D is possibly TRBD1 (5 bases). CDR1 and CDR2 (germline): SGHRS, YFSETQ. V lost 0 bases and J 4 bases, leaving 10 bases between the germline ends. The CDR3 consists of 14 residues. The full variable domain, with the rest looked up from reference TRBV5-1 and TRBJ1-1, is KAGVTQTPRYLIKTRGQQVTLSCSPISGHRSVSWYQQTPGQGLQFLFEYFSETQRNKGNFPGRFSGRQFSNSRSEMNVSTLELGDSALYLCASSLGTQGTEAFFGQGTRLTVV.

This clonotype was counted many times. The J gene is TRBJ2-5, the V gene TRBV7-9, with D tentatively TRBD1 (5 bases). V gave up 0 bases and J gave up 7 bases, with 15 bases separating them. CDR3 length equals 15 residues. CDR1 and CDR2 from the germline V gene are SEHNR and FQNEAQ (reference sequence). The CDR3 nucleotides read TGTGCCAGCAGCTTAGCTGGGGCAGGACCGGGGACCCAGTACTTC. Translated, it gives CASSLAGAGPGTQYF.

This clonotype showed up just once. This may be a read error: a much more frequent sequence differs by one nucleotide. This rearrangement joins TRBV27 to TRBJ2-7, with 9 bases aligning to TRBD1. This CDR3 has 13 residues. Germline V gene lookup returns CDR1 MNHEY and CDR2 SMNVEV (reference sequence). Trimming cost V 5 bases and J 6 bases; bases outside gene matches: 5. CDR3 DNA sequence: TGTGCCAGCAGTACCCCGACAGGGGGCGAGCAGTACTTC. This translates into CASSTPTGGEQYF.

With regard to this clonotype: This may arise from a read error, as a much more abundant clone is one base away. The rearrangement uses TRBV4-1 and TRBJ2-1; 7 positions match TRBD1. Germline V lookup: CDR1 MGHRA, CDR2 YSYEKL. This CDR3 has 14 residues. CDR3 amino acids: CASSARQGDNEQSF. The CDR3 DNA is TGCGCCAGCAGCGCACGACAGGGAGACAATGAGCAGTCCTTC.

This clonotype was seen only a few times. V and J are TRBV20-1 and TRBJ2-2; 9 bases are shared with TRBD2. CDR1 DFQATT and CDR2 SNEGSKA come from the germline V gene (reference sequence). The V segment lost 5 bases and the J segment 0 bases; nucleotides outside the gene matches: 16. The CDR3 is 19 amino acids. The CDR3 DNA follows: TGCAGTGCTTCCTTAGGGCTAGCGGGGAAGTCCGCGAACACCGGGGAGCTGTTTTTT. Translating it yields CSASLGLAGKSANTGELFF.

This clonotype was counted many times. The chain employs TRBV18 and TRBJ1-1, with no clear D. CDR3 size: 15 residues. Looked up from germline, CDR1 is KGHSH and CDR2 is LQKENI. V was pared by 0 bases and J by 0 bases, with 8 bases between. The CDR3 here is CASSPPKGLNTEAFF. The CDR3 coding sequence is TGTGCCAGCTCACCACCTAAGGGTTTGAACACTGAAGCTTTCTTT.

This chain uses TRBV12-3 or TRBV12-4 with TRBJ2-2, with D unresolved. Trimming shortened V by 8 bases and J by 6 bases, and 7 bases separated the two germline ends. CDR3 length: 11 residues. In DNA, the CDR3 is TGTGCCAGCGGCCAGCCCGGGGAGCTGTTTTTT. It is translated as CASGQPGELFF.

This clonotype was counted many times. J is TRBJ1-2 and V is TRBV2; 7 positions agree with TRBD1. This CDR3 is 15 amino acids long. J lost 1 base, V lost 6 bases, and 8 bases had no gene match. CDR1 is SNHLY, CDR2 FYNNEI, per germline. The CDR3 DNA follows: TGTGCCAGCAGGAAAACGACAGGGATTAACTATGGCTACACCTTC. This codes for CASRKTTGINYGYTF.

Many counts were recorded for this clonotype. This chain uses TRBV30 with TRBJ2-1; 13 bases align to TRBD2. Per the germline V gene, CDR1 is GTSNPN and CDR2 is SVGIG (reference sequence). The CDR3 contains 17 residues. J gave up 2 bases and V 3 bases, and 7 bases lay outside the gene matches. The CDR3 is CAWRATSGRSPYNEQFF. The DNA of the CDR3 is TGTGCCTGGAGAGCGACTAGCGGGAGGAGTCCCTACAATGAGCAGTTCTTC. Full variable domain (outside the CDR3, taken from reference TRBV30 and TRBJ2-1): SQTIHQWPATLVQPVGSPLSLECTVEGTSNPNLYWYRQAAGRGLQLLFYSVGIGQISSEVPQNLSASRPQDRQFILSSKKLLLSDSGFYLCAWRATSGRSPYNEQFFGPGTRLTVL.

This clonotype was counted at least ten times. The V gene is TRBV10-3, the J gene TRBJ1-1; D might be TRBD1 (6 bases). Per the germline V gene, CDR1 is ENHRY and CDR2 is SYGVKD. The CDR3 is made up of 17 amino acids. With 3 bases removed from V and 7 bases from J, the gap between germline ends came to 24 bases. The CDR3 reads CAISESTGSPRPHEAFF. CDR3 coding DNA: TGTGCCATCAGTGAAAGCACAGGGTCACCACGGCCCCATGAAGCTTTCTTT.

This clonotype has just a few counts. The junction differs from germline at one of its ends, possibly a read error. V gene TRBV7-9 combines with J gene TRBJ1-1; 7 bases map to TRBD1. Germline V lookup: CDR1 SEHNR, CDR2 FQNEAQ (reference sequence). The CDR3 runs to 19 residues. The CDR3 DNA reads as TGTGCCAACAGCTTAGCGTATGGGACAGCGCAACTCATGAACACTGAAGCTTTCTTT. Protein: CANSLAYGTAQLMNTEAFF.

In this sample, this clonotype turned up a few times. The chain carries TRBV10-3 and TRBJ1-3; D is possibly TRBD1 (5 bases). Germline V gene sequence: CDR1 ENHRY, CDR2 SYGVKD. The V end lost 0 bases, the J end lost 0 bases, and 9 bases lay between the germline ends. This CDR3 contains 16 residues. For the CDR3, the DNA is TGTGCCATCAGTGAGTCGGAGGGGTCCTCTGGAAACACCATATATTTT. Translated: CAISESEGSSGNTIYF.

The rearrangement joins TRBV6-4 to TRBJ2-1; TRBD2 matches at 9 bases. The CDR3 length is 15 residues. The germline V gene encodes CDR1 MRHNA and CDR2 SNTAGT. After removal of 3 bases from V and 6 bases from J, the junction contained 6 bases not matched to a gene. CDR3 region: CASSDVTSGLNEQFF. CDR3 in DNA: TGTGCCAGCAGTGATGTGACTAGCGGCCTCAATGAGCAGTTCTTC.

This clonotype occurred once. The rearrangement joins TRBV10-1 to TRBJ2-5; D is unclear. CDR1 and CDR2 (germline): WNHNN, SYGVQD (reference sequence). V gave up 3 bases and J gave up 1 base, with 6 bases separating them. The CDR3 consists of 13 residues. The CDR3 reads CASSDGTQETQYF. The CDR3 DNA reads as TGCGCCAGCAGTGATGGTACCCAAGAGACCCAGTACTTC.

This clonotype showed up just a few times. V and J are TRBV4-2 and TRBJ2-1; D is perhaps TRBD1 (5 bases). V was cut by 1 base and J by 3 bases, with 7 bases left in between. This CDR3 is 14 amino acids long. Germline V lookup: CDR1 LGHNA, CDR2 YNFKEQ. The CDR3 loop reads CASSQGQFYNEQFF. The CDR3 nucleotides are TGTGCCAGCAGCCAAGGACAGTTCTACAATGAGCAGTTCTTC.

This clonotype was observed at least ten times. The CDR3 DNA follows: TGTGCCAGCAGTCCGACCGAGCTACTGCCTGGCTACACCTTC. It is translated as CASSPTELLPGYTF. This rearrangement joins TRBV27 to TRBJ1-2; D uncertain. CDR3 length equals 14 residues. V was shortened by 5 bases and J by 7 bases, with 17 bases between the two germline ends. The germline gives CDR1 MNHEY, CDR2 SMNVEV (reference sequence).

This clonotype has only a few counts. The rearrangement uses TRBV9 and TRBJ1-6; D is possibly TRBD1 (5 bases). This CDR3 region has 14 residues. Looked up from germline, CDR1 is SGDLS and CDR2 is YYNGEE. Trimming removed 4 bases at V and 8 bases at J, with 13 bases between. The CDR3 DNA reads TGTGCCAGCAGCCCGAGTGGGACGCATTCACCCCTCCACTTT. Translating gives CASSPSGTHSPLHF.

Comments on this clonotype: Being one base from a much bigger clone, this may be a read error. V is TRBV5-8 and J is TRBJ1-1, with D perhaps matching TRBD1 (6 bases). This CDR3 is built from 14 residues. Germline CDR1 is SGHTS and CDR2 is YDEGEE. The CDR3 sequence: CAGSFRGLNTEAFF. Here the CDR3 DNA reads TGTGCCGGCAGCTTTAGGGGGTTGAACACTGAAGCTTTCTTT.

The table lists this clonotype with many counts. The V gene is TRBV2, the J gene TRBJ1-1, with D tentatively TRBD1 (6 bases). V shed 9 bases and J shed 3 bases, with 11 bases lying between them. The CDR3 sequence is 12 residues long. The germline V gene encodes CDR1 SNHLY and CDR2 FYNNEI. The CDR3 spells CASRTGHTEAFF. The CDR3 nucleotides read TGTGCCAGTCGAACAGGGCACACTGAAGCTTTCTTT. Variable domain in full (rest from reference TRBV2 and TRBJ1-1): EPEVTQTPSHQVTQMGQEVILRCVPISNHLYFYWYRQILGQKVEFLVSFYNNEISEKSEIFDDQFSVERPDGSNFTLKIRSTKLEDSAMYFCASRTGHTEAFFGQGTRLTVV.

This clonotype was counted ten times or more. The V call is TRBV5-1, the J call TRBJ2-1, with 12 bases that match TRBD1. The length of the CDR3 is 16 residues. Germline loops: CDR1 SGHRS, CDR2 YFSETQ. The J segment lost 8 bases and the V segment lost 4 bases, leaving 10 bases of the junction unmatched. The CDR3 reads CASSTFGTGGSDEQFF. The CDR3 DNA sequence: TGCGCCAGCAGCACCTTCGGGACAGGGGGCTCAGATGAGCAGTTCTTC.

This clonotype was seen ten or more times. The chain links TRBV3-1 to TRBJ1-3; 7 positions agree with TRBD1. This CDR3 spans 17 amino acids. With V trimmed by 3 bases and J by 0 bases, 8 bases remained unmatched. Per germline, CDR1 LGHDT and CDR2 YNNKEL (reference sequence). The DNA of the CDR3 is TGTGCCAGCAGCCAGGGACTCGGACAGGACTCTGGAAACACCATATATTTT. Its protein product is CASSQGLGQDSGNTIYF.

This clonotype was seen more than once but under ten times. CDR3 in DNA: TGCAGTGCCCGTAGCGGGGGTTCAGATACGCAGTATTTT. It encodes CSARSGGSDTQYF. The V and J genes are TRBV20-1 and TRBJ2-3; 9 bases map to TRBD2. Germline loops: CDR1 DFQATT, CDR2 SNEGSKA (reference sequence). The CDR3 is made up of 13 amino acids. J gave up 4 bases and V 6 bases, and 5 bases lay outside the gene matches.

This chain uses TRBV9 with TRBJ1-3, with D perhaps matching TRBD1 (5 bases). Germline V CDR1 and CDR2: SGDLS, YYNGEE. V shed 3 bases and J shed 4 bases, with 14 bases lying between them. The CDR3 is made up of 15 amino acids. This CDR3 reads CASSARGAVGNTIYF. CDR3 nucleotides: TGTGCCAGCAGCGCTAGAGGGGCAGTAGGAAACACCATATATTTT. The entire variable domain, with the rest obtained from reference TRBV9 and TRBJ1-3, is as follows: DSGVTQTPKHLITATGQRVTLRCSPRSGDLSVYWYQQSLDQGLQFLIQYYNGEERAKGNILERFSAQQFPDLHSELNLSSLELGDSALYFCASSARGAVGNTIYFGEGSWLTVV.

The V call is TRBV4-1, the J call TRBJ1-5; D remains ambiguous. This CDR3 has 13 residues. The V gene lost 2 bases and the J gene lost 6 bases, with 8 bases spanning the gap. Germline loops: CDR1 MGHRA, CDR2 YSYEKL. CDR3: CASSQTVGQPQHF. CDR3 DNA sequence: TGCGCCAGCAGCCAAACAGTCGGTCAGCCCCAGCATTTT.

This chain links TRBV20-1 with TRBJ2-3, with 11 bases identical to TRBD2. CDR3 length equals 17 residues. Germline lookup yields CDR1 DFQATT and CDR2 SNEGSKA (reference sequence). V shed 4 bases, J shed 2 bases, and the junction held 11 bases outside the gene matches. CDR3 sequence (DNA): TGCAGTGCTACAAGCCTACGACTAGCGGGGACCACAGATACGCAGTATTTT. Amino acid sequence: CSATSLRLAGTTDTQYF.

The chain couples TRBV6-2 or TRBV6-3 to TRBJ2-1, with D uncertain. Germline V CDR1 and CDR2: MNHEY, SVGEGT. The length of the CDR3 is 13 residues. V lost 0 bases to trimming and J lost 10 bases, with 10 bases between them. The CDR3 coding sequence is TGTGCCAGCAGTTACTCGACCCCCCCCGAGCAGTTCTTC. Its translation: CASSYSTPPEQFF.

This clonotype has ten or more counts. The chain carries TRBV6-1 and TRBJ1-1; D gene unclear. Trimming left V 2 bases short and J 1 base short, with 11 bases between. This CDR3 comprises 15 residues. From germline, CDR1 is MNHNS and CDR2 SASEGT. In nucleotides, the CDR3 is TGTGCCAGCAGTGAAACGCGGCCGACGAACACTGAAGCTTTCTTT. Protein product: CASSETRPTNTEAFF.